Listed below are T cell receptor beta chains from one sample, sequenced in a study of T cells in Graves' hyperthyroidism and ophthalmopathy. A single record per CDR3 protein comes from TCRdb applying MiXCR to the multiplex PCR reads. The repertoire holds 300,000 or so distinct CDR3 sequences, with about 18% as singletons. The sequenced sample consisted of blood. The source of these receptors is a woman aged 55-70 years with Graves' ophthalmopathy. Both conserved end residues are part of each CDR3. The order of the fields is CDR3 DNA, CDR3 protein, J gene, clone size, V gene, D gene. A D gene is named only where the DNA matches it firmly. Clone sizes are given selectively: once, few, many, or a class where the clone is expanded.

DNA: TGTGCCACCAGCAGAGAGGCCGGGACTAGCGGAAGCTCCTACAATGAGCAGTTCTTC
CDR3: CATSREAGTSGSSYNEQFF
J: TRBJ2-1
size: .
V: TRBV15
D: TRBD2

DNA: TGTGCCAGTAGCGACACTTACTACGTGGATGAGCAGTTCTTC
CDR3: CASSDTYYVDEQFF
J: TRBJ2-1
size: .
V: TRBV19
D: .

DNA: TGCAGTGCTAGTCTCTCCTGGCTGGGGGAGCAGTACTTC
CDR3: CSASLSWLGEQYF
J: TRBJ2-7
size: many
V: TRBV20-1
D: .

DNA: TGTGCCAGCAGTTCACACAGGGGGCGTTATAATGAAAAACTGTTTTTT
CDR3: CASSSHRGRYNEKLFF
J: TRBJ1-4
size: .
V: TRBV27
D: TRBD1

DNA: TGTGCCAGCAGCACGCAGGGGGCCGGTGAGCAGTTCTTC
CDR3: CASSTQGAGEQFF
J: TRBJ2-1
size: many
V: TRBV11-2
D: TRBD1

DNA: TGCAGTGCTAAAAGCGGTGGGGTGGTCAAAAACATTCAGTACTTC
CDR3: CSAKSGGVVKNIQYF
J: TRBJ2-4
size: few
V: TRBV20-1
D: .

DNA: TGTGCCAGCAGCTGGGGGACCGGGGAGCTGTTTTTT
CDR3: CASSWGTGELFF
J: TRBJ2-2
size: .
V: TRBV7-7
D: .

DNA: TGTGCCAGCAGCGCTCTCTCGAGCGGATTCTACGAGCAGTACTTC
CDR3: CASSALSSGFYEQYF
J: TRBJ2-7
size: few
V: TRBV5-8
D: .

DNA: TGTGCCACCAGTGCCCCCCGTGGCACCGGGGAGCTGTTTTTT
CDR3: CATSAPRGTGELFF
J: TRBJ2-2
size: many
V: TRBV24-1
D: .

DNA: TGTGCCAGCAGCCCGGGTGGTGACGCTACGGGGCAGTACTTC
CDR3: CASSPGGDATGQYF
J: TRBJ2-7
size: .
V: TRBV4-2
D: .

DNA: TGTGCTAGTGGTTCCTCCGGGACAGGGTTTGGCTACACCTTC
CDR3: CASGSSGTGFGYTF
J: TRBJ1-2
size: .
V: TRBV12-5
D: TRBD1

DNA: TGCGCCAGCAGCTTCCGACTAGCGGGGGGGTACAATGAGCAGTTCTTC
CDR3: CASSFRLAGGYNEQFF
J: TRBJ2-1
size: many
V: TRBV4-3
D: TRBD2

DNA: TGCGCCAGCAGCCAAGATGTTTGGCAGGGGAACTATGGCTACACCTTC
CDR3: CASSQDVWQGNYGYTF
J: TRBJ1-2
size: many
V: TRBV4-3
D: .

DNA: TGCAGTGCGAAACCAGCGGGACGGTTGAACACTGAAGCTTTCTTT
CDR3: CSAKPAGRLNTEAFF
J: TRBJ1-1
size: many
V: TRBV20-1
D: .

DNA: TGTGCCATCAGGACAGACCAAGAGACCCAGTACTTC
CDR3: CAIRTDQETQYF
J: TRBJ2-5
size: many
V: TRBV10-3
D: .

DNA: TGTGCCAGCAGCTGGGACACTATGTACGAGCAGTACTTC
CDR3: CASSWDTMYEQYF
J: TRBJ2-7
size: many
V: TRBV5-6
D: .

DNA: TGTGCCAGCAGCTTCGACATTGGAATTGAGCAGTTCTTC
CDR3: CASSFDIGIEQFF
J: TRBJ2-1
size: .
V: TRBV7-2
D: .

DNA: TGCAGCGTTCGGACAGCCGTGTACCAAGAGACCCAGTACTTC
CDR3: CSVRTAVYQETQYF
J: TRBJ2-5
size: many
V: TRBV29-1
D: .

DNA: TGTGCCAGCAGCCTGACTAGCGGGGGGGCCGGTGGCGAGACCCAGTACTTC
CDR3: CASSLTSGGAGGETQYF
J: TRBJ2-5
size: few
V: TRBV5-6
D: TRBD2

DNA: TGCGCCAGCAGCTTGGGGGCCAGCCCTCTTCCCTACAATGAGCAGTTCTTC
CDR3: CASSLGASPLPYNEQFF
J: TRBJ2-1
size: .
V: TRBV5-1
D: .

DNA: TGCGCCAGCAGCAAGTCCGGGATGAACACTGAAGCTTTCTTT
CDR3: CASSKSGMNTEAFF
J: TRBJ1-1
size: .
V: TRBV5-1
D: .

DNA: TGTGCCAGCAGCCCTGTTCCCTACGAGCAGTACTTC
CDR3: CASSPVPYEQYF
J: TRBJ2-7
size: many
V: TRBV2
D: .

DNA: TGTGCCAGCAGCTTAATTGGACAGGGCGTCGAGCAGTACTTC
CDR3: CASSLIGQGVEQYF
J: TRBJ2-7
size: many
V: TRBV7-2
D: TRBD1

DNA: TGTGCCAGCAGCATTGCGGGCTTGGGACAGGCGCTAGCCAAAAACATTCAGTACTTC
CDR3: CASSIAGLGQALAKNIQYF
J: TRBJ2-4
size: many
V: TRBV7-2
D: TRBD1

DNA: TGTGCCAGCAGCTTAGTTGCTGGGGCCGATGGCTACACCTTC
CDR3: CASSLVAGADGYTF
J: TRBJ1-2
size: .
V: TRBV7-9
D: .

DNA: TGTGCCAGCATGACGGGGTTCGGAGCAACTAATGAAAAACTGTTTTTT
CDR3: CASMTGFGATNEKLFF
J: TRBJ1-4
size: few
V: TRBV27
D: .

DNA: TGTGCCAGCAGCTTAGGACTAGCCGGGGCGGAGACCCAGTACTTC
CDR3: CASSLGLAGAETQYF
J: TRBJ2-5
size: many
V: TRBV27
D: TRBD2

DNA: TGTGCCAGCAGTTATCTACGACACGGGGATGGCTACACCTTC
CDR3: CASSYLRHGDGYTF
J: TRBJ1-2
size: few
V: TRBV6-5
D: .

DNA: TGTGCCATCAGTGACCGGCAGCTTAACTATGGCTACACCTTC
CDR3: CAISDRQLNYGYTF
J: TRBJ1-2
size: many
V: TRBV10-3
D: .

DNA: TGTGCCAGCAGTTTAAGCAGGGCCGGCCAAGAGACCCAGTACTTC
CDR3: CASSLSRAGQETQYF
J: TRBJ2-5
size: many
V: TRBV12-3/TRBV12-4
D: .

DNA: TGCGCCAGCAGCTTGGGGACAGTCGGCCCCTACGAACAGTACTTC
CDR3: CASSLGTVGPYEQYF
J: TRBJ2-7
size: few
V: TRBV5-1
D: .

DNA: TGCGCCAGCAGCGCCAAGGGGGGCTATGACTATGGCTACACCTTC
CDR3: CASSAKGGYDYGYTF
J: TRBJ1-2
size: few
V: TRBV5-1
D: .

DNA: TGTGCCAGCAGTGATACCCCTATGAACACTGAAGCTTTCTTT
CDR3: CASSDTPMNTEAFF
J: TRBJ1-1
size: many
V: TRBV2
D: .

DNA: TGCGCCAGCAGCACGCAGGGGGCCTACAATGAGCAGTTCTTC
CDR3: CASSTQGAYNEQFF
J: TRBJ2-1
size: many
V: TRBV5-1
D: TRBD1

DNA: TGCGCCAGCAGCTCTAAAGGGGACTCCAGAGATACGCAGTATTTT
CDR3: CASSSKGDSRDTQYF
J: TRBJ2-3
size: many
V: TRBV5-1
D: .

DNA: TGTGCCAGTAGTCAAACTCTGGGTGGAGGGCAGCGCAATGAGCAGTTCTTC
CDR3: CASSQTLGGGQRNEQFF
J: TRBJ2-1
size: .
V: TRBV19
D: .